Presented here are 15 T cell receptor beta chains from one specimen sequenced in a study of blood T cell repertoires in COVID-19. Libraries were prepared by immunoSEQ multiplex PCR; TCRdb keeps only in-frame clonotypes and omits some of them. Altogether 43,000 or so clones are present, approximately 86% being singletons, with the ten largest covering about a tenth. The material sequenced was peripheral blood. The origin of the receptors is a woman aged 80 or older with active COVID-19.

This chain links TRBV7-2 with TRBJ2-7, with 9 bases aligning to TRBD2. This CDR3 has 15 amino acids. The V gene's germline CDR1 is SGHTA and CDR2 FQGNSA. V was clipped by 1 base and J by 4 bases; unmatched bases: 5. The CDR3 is CASSLVSLAGYEQYF. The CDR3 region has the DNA TGTGCCAGCAGCTTAGTGTCTCTAGCGGGGTACGAGCAGTACTTC.

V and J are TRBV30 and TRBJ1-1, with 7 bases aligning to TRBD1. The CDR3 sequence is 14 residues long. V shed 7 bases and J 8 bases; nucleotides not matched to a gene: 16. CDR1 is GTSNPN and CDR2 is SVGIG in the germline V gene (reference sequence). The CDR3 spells CAFCRDRVPSEAFF. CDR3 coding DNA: TGTGCCTTTTGCCGAGACAGGGTGCCCTCGGAAGCTTTCTTT.

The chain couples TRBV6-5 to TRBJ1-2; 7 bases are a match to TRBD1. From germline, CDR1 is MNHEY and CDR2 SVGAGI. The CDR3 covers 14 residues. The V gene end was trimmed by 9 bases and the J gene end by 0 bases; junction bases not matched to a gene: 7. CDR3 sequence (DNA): TGTGCCAGTTCCGAGGGGGCCACTAACTATGGCTACACCTTC. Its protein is CASSEGATNYGYTF.

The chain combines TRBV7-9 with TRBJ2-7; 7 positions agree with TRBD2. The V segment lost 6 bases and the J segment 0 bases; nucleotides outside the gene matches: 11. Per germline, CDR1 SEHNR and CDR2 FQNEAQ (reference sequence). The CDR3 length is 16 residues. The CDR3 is CASSLRPSGSSYEQYF. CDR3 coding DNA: TGTGCCAGCAGTTTAAGGCCTAGCGGCAGCTCCTACGAGCAGTACTTC.

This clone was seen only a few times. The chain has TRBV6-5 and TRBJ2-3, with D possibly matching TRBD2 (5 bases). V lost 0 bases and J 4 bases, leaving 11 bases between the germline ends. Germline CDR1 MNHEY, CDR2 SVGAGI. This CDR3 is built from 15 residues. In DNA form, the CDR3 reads TGTGCCAGCAGTTACTCCCCCGAGGGAGCAGATACGCAGTATTTT. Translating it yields CASSYSPEGADTQYF.

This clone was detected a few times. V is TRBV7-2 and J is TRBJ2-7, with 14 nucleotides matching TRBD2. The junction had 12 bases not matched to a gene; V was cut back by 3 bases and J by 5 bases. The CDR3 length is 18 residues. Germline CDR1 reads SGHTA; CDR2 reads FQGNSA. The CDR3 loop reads CASSFRGLAGGIRNEQYF. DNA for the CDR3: TGTGCCAGCAGCTTCCGCGGACTAGCGGGGGGAATTCGGAACGAGCAGTACTTC.

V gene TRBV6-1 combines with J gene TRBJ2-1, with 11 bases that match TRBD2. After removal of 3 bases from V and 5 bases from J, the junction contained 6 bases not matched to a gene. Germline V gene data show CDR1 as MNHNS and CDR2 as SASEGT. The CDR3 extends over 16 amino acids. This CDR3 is CASSERLAGGDNEQFF. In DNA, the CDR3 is TGTGCCAGCAGTGAGAGGCTAGCGGGGGGAGACAATGAGCAGTTCTTC.

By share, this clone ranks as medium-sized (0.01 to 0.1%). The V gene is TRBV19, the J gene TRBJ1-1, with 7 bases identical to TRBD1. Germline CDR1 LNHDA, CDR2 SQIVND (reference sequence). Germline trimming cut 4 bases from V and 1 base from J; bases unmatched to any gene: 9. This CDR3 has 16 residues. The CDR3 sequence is CASSTPPRDRNTEAFF. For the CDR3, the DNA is TGTGCCAGTAGTACCCCCCCCCGGGACAGGAACACTGAAGCTTTCTTT.

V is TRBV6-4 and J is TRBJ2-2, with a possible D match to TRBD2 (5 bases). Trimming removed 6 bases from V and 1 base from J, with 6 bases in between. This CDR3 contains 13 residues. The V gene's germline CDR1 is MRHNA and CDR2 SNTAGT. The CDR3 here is CASRGLNTGELFF. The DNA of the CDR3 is TGTGCCAGCAGAGGACTGAACACCGGGGAGCTGTTTTTT.

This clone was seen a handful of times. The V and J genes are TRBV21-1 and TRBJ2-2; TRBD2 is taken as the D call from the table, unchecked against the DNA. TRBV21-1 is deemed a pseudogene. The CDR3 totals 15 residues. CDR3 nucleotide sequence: TGTGCCAGCAGCACGTCCGGGGGGGCCCCCGGGGAGCTGTTTTTT. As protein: CASSTSGGAPGELFF.

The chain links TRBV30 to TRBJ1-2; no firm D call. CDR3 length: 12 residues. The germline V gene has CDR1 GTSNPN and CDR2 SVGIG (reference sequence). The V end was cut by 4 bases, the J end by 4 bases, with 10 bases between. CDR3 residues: CAWMGTGYGYTF. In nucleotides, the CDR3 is TGTGCCTGGATGGGCACCGGCTATGGCTACACCTTC.

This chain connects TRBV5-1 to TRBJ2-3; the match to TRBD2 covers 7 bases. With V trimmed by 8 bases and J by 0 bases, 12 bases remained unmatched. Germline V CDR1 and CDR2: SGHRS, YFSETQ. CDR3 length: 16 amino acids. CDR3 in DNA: TGCGCCAGGCGACTGGGACTAACCCCTAGCACAGATACGCAGTATTTT. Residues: CARRLGLTPSTDTQYF.

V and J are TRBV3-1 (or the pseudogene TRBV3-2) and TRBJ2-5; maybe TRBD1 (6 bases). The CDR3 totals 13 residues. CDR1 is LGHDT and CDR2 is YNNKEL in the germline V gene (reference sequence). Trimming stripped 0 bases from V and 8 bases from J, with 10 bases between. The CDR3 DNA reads TGTGCCAGCAGCCAAGAAGAACAGGGCACCCAGTACTTC. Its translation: CASSQEEQGTQYF.

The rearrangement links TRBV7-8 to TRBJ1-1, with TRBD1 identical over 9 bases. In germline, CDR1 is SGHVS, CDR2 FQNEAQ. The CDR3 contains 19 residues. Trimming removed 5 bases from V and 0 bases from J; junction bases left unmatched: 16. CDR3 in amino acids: CASSQPPVGTGTMNTEAFF. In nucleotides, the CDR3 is TGTGCCAGCAGCCAACCACCCGTCGGGACAGGGACAATGAACACTGAAGCTTTCTTT.

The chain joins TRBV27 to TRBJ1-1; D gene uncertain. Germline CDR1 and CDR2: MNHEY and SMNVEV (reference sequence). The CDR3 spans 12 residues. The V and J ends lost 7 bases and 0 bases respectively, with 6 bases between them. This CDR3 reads CASKRLNTEAFF. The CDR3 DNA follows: TGTGCCAGCAAGCGCCTGAACACTGAAGCTTTCTTT.